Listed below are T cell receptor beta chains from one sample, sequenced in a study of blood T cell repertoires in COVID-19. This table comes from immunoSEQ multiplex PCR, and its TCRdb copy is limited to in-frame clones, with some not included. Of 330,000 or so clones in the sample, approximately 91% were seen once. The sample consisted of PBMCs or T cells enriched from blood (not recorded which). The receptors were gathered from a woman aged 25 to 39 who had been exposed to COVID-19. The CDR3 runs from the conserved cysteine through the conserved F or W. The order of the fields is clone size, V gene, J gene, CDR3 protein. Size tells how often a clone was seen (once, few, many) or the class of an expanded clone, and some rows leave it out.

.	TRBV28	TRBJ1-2	CASSPGESYGYTF
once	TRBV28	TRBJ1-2	CASKPSLANYGYTF
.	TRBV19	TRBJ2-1	CASSLTHGGSYNEQFF
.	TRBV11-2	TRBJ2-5	CATKGQGEETQYF
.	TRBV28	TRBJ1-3	CASIVGGAGNTIYF
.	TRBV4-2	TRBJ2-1	CASSQARSYNEQFF
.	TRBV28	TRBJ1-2	CASSLSGVGEDNGYTF
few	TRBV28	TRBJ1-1	CASSPQMLRGTPNTEAFF
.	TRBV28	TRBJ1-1	CASSLQGADTEAFF
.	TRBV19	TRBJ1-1	CASITSAEAFF
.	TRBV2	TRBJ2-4	CASSDVPGGPLHF
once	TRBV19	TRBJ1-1	CASSIDPLSLNTEAFF
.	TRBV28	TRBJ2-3	CASSLSRQQYF
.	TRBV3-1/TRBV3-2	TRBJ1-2	CASSQNTGGYGYTF
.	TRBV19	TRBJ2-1	CASSILGQGASGRASYNEQFF
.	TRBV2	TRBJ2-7	CASSGQGPYEQYF
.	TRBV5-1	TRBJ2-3	CASSSGLAGGTQYF
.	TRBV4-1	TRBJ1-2	CASSQAENRPGGYTF
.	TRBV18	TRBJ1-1	CASSPPRQQRGVNTEAFF
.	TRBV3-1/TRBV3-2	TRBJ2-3	CASSQDRAFTDTQYF
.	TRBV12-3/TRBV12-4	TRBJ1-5	CASSLTGYQPQHF
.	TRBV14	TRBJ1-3	CASSPGTSKPSGNTIYF
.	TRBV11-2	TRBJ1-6	CASSFPTGPLHF
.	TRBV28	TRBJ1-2	CASSIGQGHFYGYTF
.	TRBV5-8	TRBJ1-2	CASSWGQADNYGYTF
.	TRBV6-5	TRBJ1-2	CATVRGKGYGYTF
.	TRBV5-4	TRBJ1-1	CASSINDRGNTEAFF
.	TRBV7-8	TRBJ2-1	CASSLGRALLVYNEQFF
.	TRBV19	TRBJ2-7	CASSKRTSAAYEQYF
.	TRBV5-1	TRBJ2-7	CASSLGDSSYEQYF
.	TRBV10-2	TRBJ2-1	CASSDASGPISYNEQFF
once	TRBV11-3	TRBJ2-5	CASSLGLAGNQETQYF
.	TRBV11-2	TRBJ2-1	CASSSSVDEQFF
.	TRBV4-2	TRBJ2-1	CASSRPPTYNEQFF
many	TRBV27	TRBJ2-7	CASSLGLAGIYEQYF
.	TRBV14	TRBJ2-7	CASSHRYEQYF
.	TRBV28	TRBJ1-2	CASRQGRRLYGYTF
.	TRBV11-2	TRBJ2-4	CASSLYQKNIQYF
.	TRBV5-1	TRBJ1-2	CASSFTGGWGYTF
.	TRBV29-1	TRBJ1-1	CSVRQGEGTEAFF
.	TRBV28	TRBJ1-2	CASSYNGNYGYTF
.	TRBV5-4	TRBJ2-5	CASSAATGTQETQYF
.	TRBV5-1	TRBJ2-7	CASSPWEGQRYEQYF
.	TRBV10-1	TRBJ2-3	CASSESGADITDTQYF
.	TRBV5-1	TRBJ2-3	CASVPPGTSGKNTDTQYF
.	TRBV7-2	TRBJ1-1	CASSYYRGTEAFF
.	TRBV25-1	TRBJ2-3	CASSEWVMRQGASDTQYF
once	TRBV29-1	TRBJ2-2	CSARGLAFDSTGELFF
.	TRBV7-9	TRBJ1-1	CASSPREGQNTEAFF
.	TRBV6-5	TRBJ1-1	CASSYSLGGNTEAFF
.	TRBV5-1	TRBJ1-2	CASSFVGQATHGYTF
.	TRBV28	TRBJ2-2	CASSGFGTGNTGELFF
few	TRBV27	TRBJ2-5	CASSIGTTQETQYF
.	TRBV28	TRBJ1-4	CASQSPGSSNEKLFF